The rows below give T cell receptor beta chains drawn from one sample of a study of T cells in Graves' hyperthyroidism and ophthalmopathy. TCRdb reanalysed the multiplex PCR reads using MiXCR and keeps one entry per CDR3 protein. The sample shows about 590,000 distinct CDR3 sequences, less than 20% of them seen only once. The source material was blood. The receptors here all came from a woman younger than 45 with Graves' hyperthyroidism. CDR3s include the opening cysteine and the closing phenylalanine or tryptophan. The D gene is left open where the match is weak. Size is omitted from some rows. Given values are once, few, many or a class for expanded clones.

>TRBD2|TRBV24-1|many|TRBJ2-1
CATSESTLAGGHNEQFF
TGTGCCACCAGTGAGTCCACACTAGCGGGAGGCCACAATGAGCAGTTCTTC
>.|TRBV9|few|TRBJ2-3
CASSVDGSGLRDTQYF
TGTGCCAGCAGCGTAGACGGTAGCGGTCTTAGGGATACGCAGTATTTT
>.|TRBV13|many|TRBJ1-2
CASSFQLSNYGYTF
TGTGCCAGCAGCTTCCAGTTATCTAACTATGGCTACACCTTC
>.|TRBV7-9|many|TRBJ2-7
CASSPPNKGSYEQYF
TGTGCCAGCAGCCCCCCAAACAAAGGCTCCTACGAGCAGTACTTC
>TRBD2|TRBV20-1|.|TRBJ2-1
CSAHSGRARNEQFF
TGCAGTGCTCATAGCGGGAGGGCCCGCAATGAGCAGTTCTTC
>.|TRBV7-8|many|TRBJ1-1
CASSFIRDLNTEAFF
TGTGCCAGCAGCTTCATCAGGGACTTGAACACTGAAGCTTTCTTT
>.|TRBV29-1|few|TRBJ2-7
CSGSRGIGYEQYF
TGCAGCGGGAGTCGGGGGATAGGCTACGAGCAGTACTTC
>TRBD1|TRBV5-1|many|TRBJ2-2
CASSLQGANTGELFF
TGTGCCAGCAGTTTGCAGGGGGCGAACACCGGGGAGCTGTTTTTT
>.|TRBV19|few|TRBJ2-7
CATSSMVSYEQYF
TGTGCCACCTCTTCGATGGTATCCTACGAGCAGTACTTC
>TRBD1|TRBV2|many|TRBJ2-2
CASESFGRGPGELFF
TGTGCCAGCGAATCTTTCGGCAGGGGGCCCGGGGAGCTGTTTTTT
>.|TRBV2|many|TRBJ2-7
CASFSYEQYF
TGTGCCAGCTTCTCCTACGAGCAGTACTTC
>.|TRBV27|.|TRBJ2-7
CASRGLSRSYEQYF
TGTGCCAGCAGAGGACTTTCACGCTCCTACGAGCAGTACTTC
>.|TRBV3-1|many|TRBJ2-7
CATSDKAATPYEQYF
TGTGCCACCTCCGATAAAGCCGCAACCCCCTACGAGCAGTACTTC
>.|TRBV27|.|TRBJ1-2
CASSLSGRGAGGYTF
TGTGCCAGCAGCCTCTCGGGACGGGGGGCGGGAGGCTACACCTTC
>.|TRBV14|many|TRBJ1-1
CASSQEDQGNTEAFF
TGTGCCAGCAGCCAAGAAGATCAGGGGAACACTGAAGCTTTCTTT
>TRBD2|TRBV27|many|TRBJ2-2
CASSFIAGVSGTGELFF
TGTGCCAGCAGTTTCATAGCGGGAGTATCCGGTACCGGGGAGCTGTTTTTT
>.|TRBV20-1|many|TRBJ1-1
CSARGGVGVGYTEAFF
TGCAGTGCTAGAGGGGGGGTCGGAGTTGGGTACACTGAAGCTTTCTTT
>.|TRBV7-9|many|TRBJ2-3
CASSPVAGQSMLAVTDTQYF
TGTGCCAGCAGCCCGGTGGCGGGACAGAGCATGCTAGCGGTCACAGATACGCAGTATTTT
>.|TRBV6-2/TRBV6-3|many|TRBJ1-1
CASIGPMNTEAFF
TGTGCCAGCATTGGGCCGATGAACACTGAAGCTTTCTTT
>.|TRBV27|.|TRBJ2-7
CASSYKGPTQGYEQYF
TGTGCCAGCAGTTATAAGGGGCCGACACAGGGCTACGAGCAGTACTTC
>TRBD1|TRBV27|many|TRBJ1-5
CASRPGQGWSQPQHF
TGTGCCAGCAGACCGGGACAGGGGTGGTCCCAGCCCCAGCATTTT
>TRBD2|TRBV20-1|many|TRBJ2-1
CSAREGRLAGAGEQFF
TGCAGTGCTAGAGAGGGGCGACTAGCGGGAGCGGGGGAGCAGTTCTTC
>.|TRBV27|.|TRBJ2-3
CASSLIGTDTQYF
TGTGCCAGCAGTTTAATCGGCACAGATACGCAGTATTTT
>TRBD2|TRBV18|many|TRBJ2-1
CASSPKIAGAEVEQFF
TGTGCCAGCTCACCAAAGATAGCGGGAGCTGAGGTTGAGCAGTTCTTC
>.|TRBV12-3/TRBV12-4|.|TRBJ1-1
CASTVGGLGEAFF
TGTGCCAGCACCGTCGGGGGGTTAGGGGAAGCTTTCTTT
>.|TRBV10-3|few|TRBJ1-4
CAISESSREKLFF
TGTGCCATCAGTGAGTCGTCGAGGGAAAAACTGTTTTTT
>TRBD1|TRBV2|many|TRBJ2-1
CASSEQGQGADEQFF
TGTGCCAGCAGTGAACAGGGACAGGGGGCTGATGAGCAGTTCTTC
>.|TRBV6-1|.|TRBJ1-3
CASTPGRISGNTIYF
TGTGCCAGCACCCCGGGACGGATCTCTGGAAACACCATATATTTT
>.|TRBV7-2|many|TRBJ2-2
CASSLGGRGRTGELFF
TGTGCCAGCAGCTTAGGGGGTAGGGGCCGCACCGGGGAGCTGTTTTTT
>.|TRBV11-2|many|TRBJ2-1
CASSADYNEQFF
TGTGCCAGCAGCGCTGACTACAATGAGCAGTTCTTC
>TRBD2|TRBV9|.|TRBJ2-5
CASSIGLAGLQETQYF
TGTGCCAGCAGCATAGGACTAGCGGGACTCCAAGAGACCCAGTACTTC
>TRBD2|TRBV3-1|many|TRBJ2-7
CASSQHGLAGGGEQYF
TGTGCCAGCAGCCAACATGGACTAGCGGGAGGTGGCGAGCAGTACTTC
>.|TRBV6-2/TRBV6-3|few|TRBJ2-5
CASRGWETQYF
TGTGCCAGCAGGGGCTGGGAGACCCAGTACTTC
>.|TRBV2|many|TRBJ1-1
CASSDGLNTEAFF
TGTGCCAGCAGTGATGGTCTGAACACTGAAGCTTTCTTT
>TRBD2|TRBV7-9|.|TRBJ2-1
CASSLTSGTSGTFYNEQFF
TGTGCCAGCAGCCTAACCTCCGGGACTAGCGGAACCTTCTACAATGAGCAGTTCTTC
>TRBD1|TRBV11-3|many|TRBJ1-1
CASSTDREEEAFF
TGTGCCAGCAGCACCGACAGGGAGGAAGAAGCTTTCTTT
>TRBD2|TRBV7-2|.|TRBJ2-1
CASSKAETSGRHEQFF
TGTGCCAGCAGCAAGGCGGAGACTAGCGGGAGGCATGAGCAGTTCTTC
>TRBD2|TRBV5-1|.|TRBJ2-1
CASSLTGAGDNEQFF
TGCGCCAGCAGCTTGACGGGAGCGGGGGACAATGAGCAGTTCTTC
>.|TRBV7-9|many|TRBJ1-3
CASSLEGGQPSGNTIYF
TGTGCCAGCAGCTTAGAAGGAGGACAGCCCTCTGGAAACACCATATATTTT
>.|TRBV2|many|TRBJ2-2
CASSTTRTVTGELFF
TGTGCCAGCAGCACTACCCGGACGGTCACCGGGGAGCTGTTTTTT
>.|TRBV5-1|.|TRBJ2-3
CASSPRGRSTQDTQYF
TGCGCCAGCAGCCCGCGAGGGAGGAGCACGCAGGATACGCAGTATTTT
>TRBD1|TRBV16|many|TRBJ1-3
CASSPQTGTGNTIYF
TGTGCCAGCAGCCCCCAGACAGGGACTGGAAACACCATATATTTT
>.|TRBV19|.|TRBJ2-1
CASRDPPDFEQFF
TGTGCCAGTAGGGACCCCCCGGACTTCGAGCAGTTCTTC
>TRBD2|TRBV5-1|many|TRBJ2-1
CASSLALLAVNEQFF
TGCGCCAGCAGCTTGGCATTACTAGCGGTCAATGAGCAGTTCTTC
>TRBD2|TRBV5-8|many|TRBJ2-1
CASSSGTSGSNGNEQFF
TGTGCCAGCAGCTCCGGGACTAGCGGTTCCAATGGGAATGAGCAGTTCTTC
>.|TRBV19|many|TRBJ1-5
CASSRGRDSNQPQHF
TGTGCCAGTAGTAGAGGCCGGGACAGCAATCAGCCCCAGCATTTT
>.|TRBV7-6|many|TRBJ2-1
CASSRNFQGTEQFF
TGTGCCAGCAGCCGGAACTTTCAGGGGACAGAGCAGTTCTTC
>.|TRBV10-3|.|TRBJ2-7
CAISEGWREYEQYF
TGTGCCATCAGTGAGGGTTGGCGGGAATACGAGCAGTACTTC
>TRBD1|TRBV13|.|TRBJ1-6
CASSGDRGIGSPLHF
TGTGCCAGCAGCGGAGACAGGGGAATAGGCTCACCCCTCCACTTT
>.|TRBV20-1|many|TRBJ2-1
CSAPAVYNEQFF
TGCAGTGCTCCAGCGGTCTACAATGAGCAGTTCTTC
>TRBD1|TRBV6-1|.|TRBJ2-1
CASSPGDRRHNEQFF
TGTGCCAGCAGCCCTGGGGACAGGCGGCACAATGAGCAGTTCTTC
>TRBD1|TRBV20-1|many|TRBJ2-3
CSASGQGGTDTQYF
TGCAGTGCTAGTGGACAGGGAGGCACAGATACGCAGTATTTT
>TRBD2|TRBV6-6|few|TRBJ2-3
CASSYSDGLAGEGVTDTQYF
TGTGCCAGCAGTTACTCCGACGGACTAGCGGGAGAGGGTGTGACAGATACGCAGTATTTT
>TRBD2|TRBV6-1|few|TRBJ2-4
CASRGLAGGNIQYF
TGTGCCAGCAGGGGACTAGCGGGAGGAAACATTCAGTACTTC
>.|TRBV12-3/TRBV12-4|once|TRBJ2-3
CASSSRAADTQYF
TGTGCCAGCAGTTCTCGGGCTGCAGATACGCAGTATTTT